This TCR beta chain was identified in a study of graft-versus-host responses after intestinal transplantation. CDR3 length equals 15 residues. Germline CDR1 SGHVS, CDR2 FNYEAQ. V dropped 3 bases and J dropped 4; count of bases not matched to a gene: 1. Of note for this clone: No antigen is known for it.

Produced via immunoSEQ multiplex PCR; TCRdb's table is partial and in-frame only. The data contain some 48,000 clones, 70% to 85% of them singletons. The sequenced sample was unstimulated CD4+ T cells sorted from spleen or lymph node cells, obtained before transplant. The TCR sequence derives from a human donor who was the organ donor for an intestinal transplant. The V gene is TRBV7-6, the J gene TRBJ2-1, with TRBD2 identical over 12 bases. CDR3 sequence reads: CASSLTSGRYNEQFF. The DNA for the CDR3 is TGTGCCAGCAGCTTGACTAGCGGGAGATACAATGAGCAGTTCTTC. Full variable domain (outside the CDR3, taken from reference TRBV7-6 and TRBJ2-1): GAGVSQSPRYKVTKRGQDVALRCDPISGHVSLYWYRQALGQGPEFLTYFNYEAQQDKSGLPNDRFSAERPEGSISTLTIQRTEQRDSAMYRCASSLTSGRYNEQFFGPGTRLTVL.